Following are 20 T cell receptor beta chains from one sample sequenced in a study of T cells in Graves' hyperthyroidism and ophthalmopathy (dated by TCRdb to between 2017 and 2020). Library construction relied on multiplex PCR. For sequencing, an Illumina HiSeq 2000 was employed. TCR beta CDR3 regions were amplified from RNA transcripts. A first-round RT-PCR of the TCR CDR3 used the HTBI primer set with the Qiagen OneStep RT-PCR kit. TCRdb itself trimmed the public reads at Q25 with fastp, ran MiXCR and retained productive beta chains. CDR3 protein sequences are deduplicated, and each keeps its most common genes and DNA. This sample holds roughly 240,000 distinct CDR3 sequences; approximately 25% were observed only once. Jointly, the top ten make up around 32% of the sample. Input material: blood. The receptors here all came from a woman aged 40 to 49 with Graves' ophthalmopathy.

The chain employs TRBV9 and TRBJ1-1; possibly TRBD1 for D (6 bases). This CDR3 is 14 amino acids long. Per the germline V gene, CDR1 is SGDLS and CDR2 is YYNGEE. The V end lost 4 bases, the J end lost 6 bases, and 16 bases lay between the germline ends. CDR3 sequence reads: CASSLGARDPEAFF. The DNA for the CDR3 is TGTGCCAGCAGCTTGGGGGCCAGGGACCCTGAAGCTTTCTTT.

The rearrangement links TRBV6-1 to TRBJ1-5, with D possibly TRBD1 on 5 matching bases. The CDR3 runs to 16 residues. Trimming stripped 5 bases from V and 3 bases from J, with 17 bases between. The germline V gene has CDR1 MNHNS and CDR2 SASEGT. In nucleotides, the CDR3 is TGTGCCAGCAGTAGACAGATTATTGGGTACAATCAGCCCCAGCATTTT. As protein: CASSRQIIGYNQPQHF.

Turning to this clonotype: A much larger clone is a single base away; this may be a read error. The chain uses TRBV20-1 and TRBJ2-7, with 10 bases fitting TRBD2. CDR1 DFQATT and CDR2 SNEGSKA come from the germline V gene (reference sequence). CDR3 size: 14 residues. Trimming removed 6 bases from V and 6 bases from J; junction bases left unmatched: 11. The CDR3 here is CSASGGEREGEQYF. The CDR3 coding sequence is TGCAGTGCCTCCGGGGGGGAGCGGGAGGGCGAGCAGTACTTC.

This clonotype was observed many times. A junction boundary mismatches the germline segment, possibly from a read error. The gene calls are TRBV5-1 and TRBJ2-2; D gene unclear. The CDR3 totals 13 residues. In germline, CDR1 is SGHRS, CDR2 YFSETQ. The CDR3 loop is CASSLGNTGELFF. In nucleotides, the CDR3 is TGTGCCAGCAGTTTAGGGAACACCGGGGAGCTGTTTTTT.

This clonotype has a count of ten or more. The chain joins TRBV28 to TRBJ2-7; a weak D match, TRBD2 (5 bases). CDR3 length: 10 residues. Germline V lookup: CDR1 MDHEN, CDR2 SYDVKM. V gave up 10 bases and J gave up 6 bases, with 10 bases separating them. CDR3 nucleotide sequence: TGTGCCACCGCCCGGGGCGAGCAGTACTTC. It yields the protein CATARGEQYF.

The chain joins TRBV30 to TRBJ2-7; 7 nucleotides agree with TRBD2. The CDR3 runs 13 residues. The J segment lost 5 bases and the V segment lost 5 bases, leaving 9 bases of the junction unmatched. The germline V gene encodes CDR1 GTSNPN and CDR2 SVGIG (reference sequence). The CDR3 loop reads CAWARGRADEQYF. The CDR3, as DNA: TGTGCCTGGGCTCGAGGGAGGGCGGACGAGCAGTACTTC.

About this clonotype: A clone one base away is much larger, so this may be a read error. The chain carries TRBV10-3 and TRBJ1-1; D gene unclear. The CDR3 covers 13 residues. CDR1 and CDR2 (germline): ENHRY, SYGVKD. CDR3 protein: CVSSSFVNTKAFF. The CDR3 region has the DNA TGTGTCAGCAGTAGTTTTGTGAACACTAAAGCTTTCTTT.

This CDR3 reads CASSEVSRDRGYGYTF. In nucleotides, the CDR3 is TGTGCCAGCAGTGAAGTCTCGCGGGACAGGGGGTATGGCTACACCTTC. V gene TRBV6-1 combines with J gene TRBJ1-2, with 11 bases that match TRBD1. With V trimmed by 1 base and J by 5 bases, 6 bases remained unmatched. Per the germline V gene, CDR1 is MNHNS and CDR2 is SASEGT. The CDR3 is 16 amino acids.

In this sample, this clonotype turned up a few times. The CDR3 bases are TGTGCCAGCACAAAATACGAGCAGTACTTC. Residues: CASTKYEQYF. The chain employs TRBV6-2 or TRBV6-3 and TRBJ2-7; D not resolved. The length of the CDR3 is 10 residues. Between the trimmed V and J ends, which lost 7 bases and 4 bases, there was a span of 5 bases. The germline gives CDR1 MNHEY, CDR2 SVGEGT.

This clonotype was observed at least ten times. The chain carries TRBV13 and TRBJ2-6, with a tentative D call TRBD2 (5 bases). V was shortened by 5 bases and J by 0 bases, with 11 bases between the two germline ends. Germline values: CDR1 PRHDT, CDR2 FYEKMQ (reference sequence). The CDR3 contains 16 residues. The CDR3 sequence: CASSGAGNSGANVLTF. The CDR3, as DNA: TGTGCCAGCAGCGGCGCGGGCAACTCTGGGGCCAACGTCCTGACTTTC.

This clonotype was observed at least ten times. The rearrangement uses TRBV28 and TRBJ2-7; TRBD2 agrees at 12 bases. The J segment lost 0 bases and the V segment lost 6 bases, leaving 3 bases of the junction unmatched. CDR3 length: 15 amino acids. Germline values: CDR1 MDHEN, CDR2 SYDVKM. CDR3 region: CASSLAGGSSYEQYF. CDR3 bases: TGTGCCAGCAGCCTAGCGGGAGGGAGCTCCTACGAGCAGTACTTC.

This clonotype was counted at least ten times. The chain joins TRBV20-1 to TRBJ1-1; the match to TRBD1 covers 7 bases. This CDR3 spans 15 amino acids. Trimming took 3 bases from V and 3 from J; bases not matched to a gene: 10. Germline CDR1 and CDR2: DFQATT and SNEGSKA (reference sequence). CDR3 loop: CSARSTTGQYTEAFF. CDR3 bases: TGCAGTGCTAGGTCAACGACAGGGCAATACACTGAAGCTTTCTTT.

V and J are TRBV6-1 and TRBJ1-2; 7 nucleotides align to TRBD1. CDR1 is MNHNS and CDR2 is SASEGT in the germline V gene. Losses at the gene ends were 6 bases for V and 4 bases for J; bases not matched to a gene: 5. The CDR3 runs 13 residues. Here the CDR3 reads CASRGGTVYGYTF. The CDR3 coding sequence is TGTGCCAGCAGGGGGGGGACAGTCTATGGCTACACCTTC.

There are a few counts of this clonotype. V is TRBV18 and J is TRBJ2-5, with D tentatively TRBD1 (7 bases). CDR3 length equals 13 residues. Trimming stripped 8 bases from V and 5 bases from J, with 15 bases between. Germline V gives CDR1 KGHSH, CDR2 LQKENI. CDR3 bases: TGTGCCAGCCTGCGGGACAGTCAGGAGACCCAGTACTTC. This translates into CASLRDSQETQYF.

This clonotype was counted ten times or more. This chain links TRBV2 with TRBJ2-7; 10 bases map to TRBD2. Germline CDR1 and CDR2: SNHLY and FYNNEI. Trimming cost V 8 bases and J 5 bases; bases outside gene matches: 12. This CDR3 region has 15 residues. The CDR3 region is CASRHFGLAGDEQYF. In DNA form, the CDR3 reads TGTGCCAGCCGCCACTTTGGGCTAGCGGGAGACGAGCAGTACTTC.

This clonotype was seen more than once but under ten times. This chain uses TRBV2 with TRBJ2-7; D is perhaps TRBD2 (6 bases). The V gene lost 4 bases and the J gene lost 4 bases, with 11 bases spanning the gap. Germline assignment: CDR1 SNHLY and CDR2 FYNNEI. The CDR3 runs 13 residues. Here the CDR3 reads CASSVAEGYEQYF. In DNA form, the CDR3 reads TGTGCCAGCAGTGTGGCGGAGGGGTACGAGCAGTACTTC.

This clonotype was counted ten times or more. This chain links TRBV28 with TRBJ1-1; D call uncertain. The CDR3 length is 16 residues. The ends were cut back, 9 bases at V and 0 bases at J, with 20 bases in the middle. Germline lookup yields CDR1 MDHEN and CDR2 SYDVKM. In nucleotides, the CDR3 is TGTGCCAGTGTTCCCCCGGGCACCCTGCTGAACACTGAAGCTTTCTTT. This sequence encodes CASVPPGTLLNTEAFF.

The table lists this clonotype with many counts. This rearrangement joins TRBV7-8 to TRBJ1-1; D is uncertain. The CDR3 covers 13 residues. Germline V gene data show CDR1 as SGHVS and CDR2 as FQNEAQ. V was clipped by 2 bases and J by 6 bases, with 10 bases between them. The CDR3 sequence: CASSLLGIAEAFF. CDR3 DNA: TGTGCCAGCAGCTTATTGGGGATCGCTGAAGCTTTCTTT. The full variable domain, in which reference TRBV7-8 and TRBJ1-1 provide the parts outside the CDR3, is GAGVSQSPRYKVAKRGQDVALRCDPISGHVSLFWYQQALGQGPEFLTYFQNEAQLDKSGLPSDRFFAERPEGSVSTLKIQRTQQEDSAVYLCASSLLGIAEAFFGQGTRLTVV.

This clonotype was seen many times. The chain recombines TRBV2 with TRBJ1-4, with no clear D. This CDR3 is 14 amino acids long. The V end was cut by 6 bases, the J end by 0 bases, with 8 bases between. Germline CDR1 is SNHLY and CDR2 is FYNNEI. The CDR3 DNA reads TGTGCCAGCAGAAGAGCTGCAACTAATGAAAAACTGTTTTTT. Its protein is CASRRAATNEKLFF.

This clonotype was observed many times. The DNA for the CDR3 is TGTGCCAGCAGCTCACGGGGCAGGATCTATGGCTACACCTTC. As protein: CASSSRGRIYGYTF. The chain has TRBV28 and TRBJ1-2; maybe TRBD1 (5 bases). The CDR3 length is 14 residues. The germline CDR1 and CDR2 sequences are MDHEN and SYDVKM. Between the trimmed V and J ends, which lost 6 bases and 4 bases, there was a span of 15 bases.